This TCR beta chain was documented in a study of metastatic and nonmetastatic thyroid tumors (dated by TCRdb to between 2020 and 2021). Concerning the study at large: The researchers compared repertoires between peripheral blood samples and tumor or nodule tissue samples from patients with malignant or benign thyroid disease. General study outcomes and caveats: In both blood and tumor samples, TCR beta diversity was reported to be significantly higher in malignant tumors than in benign nodules.

Library generation was performed with PCR. The instrument given in TCRdb is Illumina HiSeq 4000. The TCR beta-chain CDR3 region of each patient was profiled by high-throughput sequencing. The study's own analysis went as follows. A classifier to discriminate distant-metastatic papillary thyroid cancer patients was built from CDR3 differences across clinicopathological groups. Repertoire diversity was assessed with the Shannon index, and tumor-blood repertoire similarity with the Morisita-Horn index. Using fastp trimming at Q25 and MiXCR clonotype assembly, TCRdb reanalyzed the public sequencing data and kept in-frame beta chains. None of the V and J calls come from the authors' own analysis; TCRdb made them. This sample lists tens of thousands of clones; roughly 27% were detected once. The top ten clonotypes cover around 9.6% of the sample. According to the germline V gene, CDR1 reads SGHTA and CDR2 reads FQGTGA. Including cysteine and phenylalanine, the CDR3 has 13 amino acids. The retained sequence is limited to the CDR3, 39 bases, with the frame set at the first base. V is reduced by 5 bases and J by 7 bases, leaving a spacing of 14 bases between them.

This clone was observed a handful of times. Which antigen it targets is not known. Base qualities are not provided; no much larger clone lies one nucleotide away. None of the patients had been given any treatment before thyroid surgery. Using T-cell receptor beta sequencing, the study looked back at clinical samples from patients collected from the early 2010s to the late 2010s. The source is a female donor with papillary thyroid cancer or a benign thyroid nodule (not recorded which). Some clones in this sample may be carry-over from other donors' samples. The sample consisted of blood. The chain uses TRBV7-3 and TRBJ1-1, with the identity of the D gene unclear. The nucleotide sequence is TGTGCCAGCAGCCCCACCCTGACCGGTGAAGCTTTCTTT. Translation gives CASSPTLTGEAFF.